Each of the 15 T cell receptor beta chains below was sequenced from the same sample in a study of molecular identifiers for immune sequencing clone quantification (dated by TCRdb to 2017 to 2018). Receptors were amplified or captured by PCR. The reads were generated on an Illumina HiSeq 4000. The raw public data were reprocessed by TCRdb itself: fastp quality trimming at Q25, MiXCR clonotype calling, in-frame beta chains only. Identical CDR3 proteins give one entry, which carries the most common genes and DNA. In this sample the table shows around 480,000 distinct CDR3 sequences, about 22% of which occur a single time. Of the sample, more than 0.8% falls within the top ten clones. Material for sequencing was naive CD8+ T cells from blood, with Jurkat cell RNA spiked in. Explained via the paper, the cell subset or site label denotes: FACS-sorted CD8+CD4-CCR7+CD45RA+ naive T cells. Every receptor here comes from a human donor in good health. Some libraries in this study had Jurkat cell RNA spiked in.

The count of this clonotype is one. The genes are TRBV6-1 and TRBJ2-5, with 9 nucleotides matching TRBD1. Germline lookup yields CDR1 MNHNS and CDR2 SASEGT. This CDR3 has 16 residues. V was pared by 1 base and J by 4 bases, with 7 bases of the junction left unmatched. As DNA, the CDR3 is TGTGCCAGCAGTGAAGGGGGACAGGGAACACGAGAGACCCAGTACTTC. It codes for CASSEGGQGTRETQYF.

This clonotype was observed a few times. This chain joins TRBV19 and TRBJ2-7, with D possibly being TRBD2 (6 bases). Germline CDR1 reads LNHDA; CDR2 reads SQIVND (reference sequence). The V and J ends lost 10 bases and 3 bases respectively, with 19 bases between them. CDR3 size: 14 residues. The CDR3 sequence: CATSHLAGFYEQYF. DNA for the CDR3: TGTGCCACCTCCCACCTGGCGGGATTCTACGAGCAGTACTTC. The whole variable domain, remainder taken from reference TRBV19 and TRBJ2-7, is DGGITQSPKYLFRKEGQNVTLSCEQNLNHDAMYWYRQDPGQGLRLIYYSQIVNDFQKGDIAEGYSVSREKKESFPLTVTSAQKNPTAFYLCATSHLAGFYEQYFGPGTRLTVT.

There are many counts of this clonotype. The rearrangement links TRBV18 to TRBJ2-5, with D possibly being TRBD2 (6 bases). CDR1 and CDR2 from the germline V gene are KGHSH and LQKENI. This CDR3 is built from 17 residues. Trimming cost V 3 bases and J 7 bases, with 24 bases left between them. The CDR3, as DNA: TGTGCCAGCTCACCCCTCATATCCCCTAGGTCCGGGAGGACCCAGTACTTC. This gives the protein CASSPLISPRSGRTQYF.

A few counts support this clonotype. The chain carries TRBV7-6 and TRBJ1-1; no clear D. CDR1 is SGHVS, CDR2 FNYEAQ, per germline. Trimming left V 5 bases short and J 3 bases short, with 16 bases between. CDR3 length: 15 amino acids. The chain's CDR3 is CASSHNPRWDTEAFF. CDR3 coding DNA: TGTGCCAGCAGCCACAATCCCCGGTGGGACACTGAAGCTTTCTTT.

CDR3 in DNA: TGTGCCAGCAGTTACGTGGGGCGGGACTCACCCCTCCACTTT. Its protein is CASSYVGRDSPLHF. The chain carries TRBV6-2 or TRBV6-3 and TRBJ1-6, with D perhaps matching TRBD1 (5 bases). The CDR3 runs 14 residues. Germline CDR1 reads MNHEY; CDR2 reads SVGEGT. The V end lost 2 bases, the J end lost 10 bases, and 12 bases lay between the germline ends.

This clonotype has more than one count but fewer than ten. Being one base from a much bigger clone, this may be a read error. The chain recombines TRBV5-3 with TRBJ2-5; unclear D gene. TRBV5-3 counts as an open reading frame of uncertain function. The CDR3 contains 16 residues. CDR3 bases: TGTGCCAGCAGCTTGCGTGGACGGATACAGCAAGAGACCCAGTACTTC. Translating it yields CASSLRGRIQQETQYF.

In nucleotides, the CDR3 is TGTGCCAGCAGCTACTATCAGAACACTGAAGCTTTCTTT. Protein sequence: CASSYYQNTEAFF. The gene calls are TRBV7-6 and TRBJ1-1; D ambiguous. Between the trimmed V and J ends, which lost 4 bases and 1 base, there was a span of 7 bases. Germline assignment: CDR1 SGHVS and CDR2 FNYEAQ. The CDR3 runs 13 residues.

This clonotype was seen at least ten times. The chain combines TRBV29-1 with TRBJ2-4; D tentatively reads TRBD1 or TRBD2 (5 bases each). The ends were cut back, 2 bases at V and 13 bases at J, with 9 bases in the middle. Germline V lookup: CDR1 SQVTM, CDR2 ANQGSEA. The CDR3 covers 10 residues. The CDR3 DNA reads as TGCAGCGTTGAATGGGACGTGCAGTACTTC. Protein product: CSVEWDVQYF.

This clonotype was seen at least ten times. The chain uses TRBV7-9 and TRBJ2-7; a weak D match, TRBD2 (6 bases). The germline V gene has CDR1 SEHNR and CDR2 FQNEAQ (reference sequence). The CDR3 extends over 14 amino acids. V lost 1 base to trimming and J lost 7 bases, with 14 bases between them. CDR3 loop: CASSLVNLAGEQYF. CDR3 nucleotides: TGTGCCAGCAGCTTAGTTAACTTGGCGGGAGAGCAGTACTTC.

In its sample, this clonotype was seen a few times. The CDR3 region is CASSSWLAGQETQYF. The DNA of the CDR3 is TGTGCCAGCAGCTCCTGGTTAGCGGGGCAAGAGACCCAGTACTTC. The chain links TRBV7-9 to TRBJ2-5; 8 nucleotides align to TRBD2. Trimming took 4 bases from V and 2 from J; bases not matched to a gene: 6. Germline V gene sequence: CDR1 SEHNR, CDR2 FQNEAQ (reference sequence). CDR3 length equals 15 residues.

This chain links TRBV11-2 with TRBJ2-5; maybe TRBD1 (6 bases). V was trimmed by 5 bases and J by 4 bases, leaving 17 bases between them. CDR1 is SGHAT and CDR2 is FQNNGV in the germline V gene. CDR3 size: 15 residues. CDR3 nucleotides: TGTGCCAGCAGCAGTCCAGGGGCGCTCTCAGAGACCCAGTACTTC. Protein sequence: CASSSPGALSETQYF.

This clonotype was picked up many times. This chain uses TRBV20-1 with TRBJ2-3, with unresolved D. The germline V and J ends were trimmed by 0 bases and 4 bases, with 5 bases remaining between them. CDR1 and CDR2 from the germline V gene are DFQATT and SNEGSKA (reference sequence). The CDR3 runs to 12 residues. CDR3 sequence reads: CSAREWPDTQYF. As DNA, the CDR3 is TGCAGTGCTAGAGAGTGGCCAGATACGCAGTATTTT.

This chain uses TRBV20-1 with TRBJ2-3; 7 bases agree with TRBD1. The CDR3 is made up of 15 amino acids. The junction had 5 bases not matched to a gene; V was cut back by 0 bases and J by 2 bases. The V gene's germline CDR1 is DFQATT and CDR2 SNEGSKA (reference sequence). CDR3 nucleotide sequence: TGCAGTGCTAGAGACGACAGGGACCTCACAGATACGCAGTATTTT. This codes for CSARDDRDLTDTQYF.

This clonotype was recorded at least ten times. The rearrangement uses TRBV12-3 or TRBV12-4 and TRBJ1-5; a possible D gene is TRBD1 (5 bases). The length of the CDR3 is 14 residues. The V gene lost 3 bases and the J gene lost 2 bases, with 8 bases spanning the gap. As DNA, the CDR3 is TGTGCCAGCAGTTTCGGGGCAGGCAATCAGCCCCAGCATTTT. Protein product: CASSFGAGNQPQHF.

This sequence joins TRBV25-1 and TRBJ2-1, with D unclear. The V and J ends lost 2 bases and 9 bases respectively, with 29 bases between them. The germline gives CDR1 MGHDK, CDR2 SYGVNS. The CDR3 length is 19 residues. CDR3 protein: CASSEGLNRQAPPESEQFF. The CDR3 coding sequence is TGTGCCAGCAGTGAAGGATTAAATCGCCAGGCCCCGCCGGAGAGTGAGCAGTTCTTC.